This TCR beta chain was observed in a study of blood T cell repertoires in COVID-19. Study background: Italy, Spain and the United States were the sources of the convalescent and acute COVID-19 samples. T cells, B-cell-depleted T cells, or PBMCs supplied cDNA or gDNA.

CDR3 length: 13 amino acids. Looked up from germline, CDR1 is KGHSH and CDR2 is LQKENI. V lost 4 bases, J lost 6 bases, and 12 bases lay in between. In the study's own analysis: Amplified reference gene primers provided the basis for estimating nucleated cell counts. Assay: immunoSEQ multiplex PCR; the TCRdb copy retains only in-frame clones and omits some. D and trimming were read from the DNA, whereas the V and J calls and clone size are those reported in that table. The data contain roughly 210,000 clones, 80% to 90% of them singletons. This sequence was found in a woman aged 80 or older with COVID-19, enrolled during active disease. The rearrangement uses TRBV18 and TRBJ1-2, with D hard to call. Sequenced sample: peripheral blood. The CDR3 sequence: CASSLTGLDGYTF. In nucleotides, the CDR3 is TGTGCCAGCTCACTGACGGGGTTGGATGGCTACACCTTC.